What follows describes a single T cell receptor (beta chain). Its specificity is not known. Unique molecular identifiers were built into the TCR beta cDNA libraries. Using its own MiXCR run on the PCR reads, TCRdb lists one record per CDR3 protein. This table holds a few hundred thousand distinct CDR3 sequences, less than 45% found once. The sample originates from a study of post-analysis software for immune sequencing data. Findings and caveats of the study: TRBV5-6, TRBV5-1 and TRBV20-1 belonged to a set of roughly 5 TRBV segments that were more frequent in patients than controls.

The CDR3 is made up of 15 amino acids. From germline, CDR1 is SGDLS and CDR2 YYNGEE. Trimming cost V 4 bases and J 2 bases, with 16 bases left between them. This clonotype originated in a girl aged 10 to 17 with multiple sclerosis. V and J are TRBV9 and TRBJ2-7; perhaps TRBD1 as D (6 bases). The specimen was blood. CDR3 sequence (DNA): TGTGCCAGCAGCTCAGGGGACAACCCCACCTACGAGCAGTACTTC. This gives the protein CASSSGDNPTYEQYF.